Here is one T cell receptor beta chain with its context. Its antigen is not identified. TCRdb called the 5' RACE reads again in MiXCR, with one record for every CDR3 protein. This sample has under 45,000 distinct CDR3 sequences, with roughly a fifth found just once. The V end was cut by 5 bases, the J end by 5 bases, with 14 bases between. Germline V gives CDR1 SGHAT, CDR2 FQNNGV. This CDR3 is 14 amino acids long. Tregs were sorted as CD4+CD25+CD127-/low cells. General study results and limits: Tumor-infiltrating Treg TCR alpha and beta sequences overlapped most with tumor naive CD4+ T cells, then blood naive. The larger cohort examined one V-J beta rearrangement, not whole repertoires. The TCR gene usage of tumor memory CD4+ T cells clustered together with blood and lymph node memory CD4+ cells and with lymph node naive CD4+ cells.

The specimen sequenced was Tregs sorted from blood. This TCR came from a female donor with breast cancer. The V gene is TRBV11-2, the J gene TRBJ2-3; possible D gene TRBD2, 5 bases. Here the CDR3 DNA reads TGTGCCAGCAGCCCCACGGAGGATAGAGATACGCAGTATTTT. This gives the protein CASSPTEDRDTQYF.